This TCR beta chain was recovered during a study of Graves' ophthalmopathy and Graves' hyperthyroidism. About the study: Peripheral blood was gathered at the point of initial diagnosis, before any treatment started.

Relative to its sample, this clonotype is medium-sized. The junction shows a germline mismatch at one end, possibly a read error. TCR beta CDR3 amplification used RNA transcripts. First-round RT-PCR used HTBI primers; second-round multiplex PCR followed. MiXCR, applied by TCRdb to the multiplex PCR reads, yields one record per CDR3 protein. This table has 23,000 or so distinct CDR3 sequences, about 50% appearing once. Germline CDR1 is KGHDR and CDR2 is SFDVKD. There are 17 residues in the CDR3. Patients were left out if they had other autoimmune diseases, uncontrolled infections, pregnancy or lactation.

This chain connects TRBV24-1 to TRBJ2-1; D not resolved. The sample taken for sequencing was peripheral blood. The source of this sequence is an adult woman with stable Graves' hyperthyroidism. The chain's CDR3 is CATSDASRMSSDNEQFF. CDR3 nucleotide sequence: TGTGCCACCAGTGACGCATCGAGGATGAGCTCCGACAATGAGCAGTTCTTC.